This T cell receptor beta chain originates from a study of cytomegalovirus exposure and HLA in healthy donors. Study observations and caveats: A later examination showed that TCR association rates differed by HLA locus, with DRB1 most and HLA-C fewest.

Regarding this clone: Its antigen remains unidentified.

Amplification used 60 Vbeta primers and 13 Jbeta primers. Profiled with immunoSEQ multiplex PCR; TCRdb holds only in-frame clones, not every one. The data show 180,000 or so clones, more than 75% seen once. This CDR3 region has 17 residues. Germline loops: CDR1 SGHTA, CDR2 FQGNSA. The J segment lost 5 bases and the V segment lost 3 bases, leaving 10 bases of the junction unmatched. This clonotype was sampled from a woman between 50 and 59 years old in good health and CMV-seropositive. This rearrangement joins TRBV7-2 to TRBJ2-2; 9 bases align to TRBD2. Specimen: PBMCs. Written as DNA, the CDR3 is TGTGCCAGCAGCTTTGAAGCGGGGGGCCTGGGGACCGGGGAGCTGTTTTTT. Protein product: CASSFEAGGLGTGELFF.